This TCR beta chain was recovered during a study of beta chain features in type 1 diabetes. The study's findings and limits: VDJ junctions from type 1 diabetes patients carried fewer insertions and larger deletions. Type 1 diabetes patients had moderately but significantly shorter TCRB CDR3s in all four CD4+ subsets.

Expressed TCRB transcripts were sequenced, since all the RNA that had been isolated was reverse transcribed. The protocol was immunoSEQ multiplex PCR, while the TCRdb copy is restricted to in-frame clones and leaves out a portion. The sample lists some 44,000 clones; approximately 56% were seen once. A note on this clone: Its cognate antigen is unknown.

Isolation of CD4+ naive, central memory, regulatory and stem cell-like memory cells was achieved by sorting via CD45RO/CCR7/CD25/CD127/CD95/CD27. The sequence was collected from a woman under 30 in good health. Sequencing was performed on Tregs from blood.

The CDR3 coding sequence is TGTGCCAGTAGTATAGTGGGAGCGGGGAACACTGAAGCTTTCTTT. Its translation is CASSIVGAGNTEAFF. This chain joins TRBV19 and TRBJ1-1; D call uncertain. CDR3 length: 15 amino acids. The germline V gene encodes CDR1 LNHDA and CDR2 SQIVND (reference sequence). Trimming pared 1 base from V and 1 base from J, leaving 10 bases between.